What follows are 24 T cell receptor beta chains derived from one specimen sequenced in a study of blood T cells in healthy people across ages. A second PCR, run for roughly 7 to 12 cycles, used a sample-barcoded 5' primer plus a J-beta primer mix. Via MiXCR, TCRdb re-called the 5' RACE reads, giving one row per CDR3 protein. The table has about 1,000,000 distinct CDR3 sequences, 45% seen once; the top ten hold approximately 17%. The specimen was blood. The receptors were sampled from a woman aged 55-69 years in good health.

The chain carries TRBV29-1 and TRBJ2-6; D not resolved. The CDR3 runs 15 residues. In germline, CDR1 is SQVTM, CDR2 ANQGSEA. The V end lost 0 bases, the J end lost 1 base, and 7 bases lay between the germline ends. CDR3 nucleotide sequence: TGCAGCGTTGAAGAATCCCAATCTGGGGCCAACGTCCTGACTTTC. It is translated as CSVEESQSGANVLTF.

This chain uses TRBV2 with TRBJ2-7; 14 nucleotides line up with TRBD2. V lost 6 bases to trimming and J lost 7 bases; unmatched junction nucleotides: 8. Germline V gene data show CDR1 as SNHLY and CDR2 as FYNNEI. CDR3 size: 15 residues. CDR3 sequence: CASSPLTSGRDEQYF. The CDR3, as DNA: TGTGCCAGCAGCCCCTTGACTAGCGGGAGGGATGAGCAGTACTTC. Variable domain in full (rest from reference TRBV2 and TRBJ2-7): EPEVTQTPSHQVTQMGQEVILRCVPISNHLYFYWYRQILGQKVEFLVSFYNNEISEKSEIFDDQFSVERPDGSNFTLKIRSTKLEDSAMYFCASSPLTSGRDEQYFGPGTRLTVT.

The chain carries TRBV29-1 and TRBJ2-3, with 10 bases lining up with TRBD2. Germline trimming cut 7 bases from V and 4 bases from J; bases unmatched to any gene: 11. CDR1 SQVTM and CDR2 ANQGSEA come from the germline V gene. The CDR3 covers 15 residues. The CDR3 here is CSGDPGLAGADTQYF. As DNA, the CDR3 is TGCAGCGGAGATCCGGGGCTAGCGGGAGCAGATACGCAGTATTTT.

This chain connects TRBV3-1 to TRBJ1-1; TRBD1 might be the D (6 bases). This CDR3 spans 15 amino acids. V was pared by 3 bases and J by 3 bases, with 14 bases between. Germline CDR1 is LGHDT and CDR2 is YNNKEL (reference sequence). CDR3 in amino acids: CASSHGPGAHTEAFF. CDR3 nucleotides: TGTGCCAGCAGCCACGGTCCGGGGGCCCACACTGAAGCTTTCTTT.

This chain joins TRBV18 and TRBJ1-5, with 11 positions matching TRBD1. The CDR3 spans 15 residues. Germline CDR1 reads KGHSH; CDR2 reads LQKENI. The junction had 6 bases not matched to a gene; V was cut back by 5 bases and J by 6 bases. DNA for the CDR3: TGTGCCAGCTCAGCCGGACAGGGGGCGAGTCAGCCCCAGCATTTT. It translates to CASSAGQGASQPQHF. Using reference TRBV18 and TRBJ1-5 for the parts outside the CDR3, the full variable domain is NAGVMQNPRHLVRRRGQEARLRCSPMKGHSHVYWYRQLPEEGLKFMVYLQKENIIDESGMPKERFSAEFPKEGPSILRIQQVVRGDSAAYFCASSAGQGASQPQHFGDGTRLSIL.

This clonotype was recorded a few times. The chain joins TRBV3-1 to TRBJ2-5, with no clear D. Trimming left V 0 bases short and J 5 bases short, with 16 bases between. CDR3 size: 16 residues. Germline V gene sequence: CDR1 LGHDT, CDR2 YNNKEL (reference sequence). The CDR3 DNA sequence: TGTGCCAGCAGCCAAGATCCCCCGTTAGGACGGGAGACCCAGTACTTC. Protein product: CASSQDPPLGRETQYF.

The V and J genes are TRBV6-1 and TRBJ1-5; TRBD1 might be the D (6 bases). V lost 5 bases, J lost 3 bases, and 17 bases lay in between. This CDR3 is 16 amino acids long. Germline lookup yields CDR1 MNHNS and CDR2 SASEGT. CDR3 amino acids: CASSPWEGTPNQPQHF. DNA for the CDR3: TGTGCCAGCAGTCCTTGGGAAGGGACACCCAATCAGCCCCAGCATTTT.

This clonotype was seen a few times. The V and J genes are TRBV21-1 and TRBJ2-5. TRBV21-1 is flagged as a pseudogene. CDR3 size: 15 residues. CDR3 coding DNA: TGTGCCAGCAGCAAAAAGGTCGAGTCGGGAGAGACCCAGTACTTC. The encoded protein is CASSKKVESGETQYF.

This clonotype has only one observation. The J gene is TRBJ2-7, the V gene TRBV6-5; 8 nucleotides match TRBD2. The last part of the DNA fits TRBJ2-5 better; the J call may be wrong. Germline V gives CDR1 MNHEY, CDR2 SVGAGI. The CDR3 extends over 13 amino acids. The CDR3 bases are TGTGCCAGCAATACGGAGCTAGCGGGGACCCAGTACTTC. It is translated as CASNTELAGTQYF.

The rearrangement joins TRBV6-5 to TRBJ1-4, with unresolved D. CDR3 length: 13 amino acids. V lost 2 bases, J lost 12 bases, and 13 bases lay in between. Germline V CDR1 and CDR2: MNHEY, SVGAGI. The CDR3 region is CASSYDQRRELFF. The CDR3, as DNA: TGTGCCAGCAGTTACGACCAGAGACGGGAACTGTTTTTT.

The rearrangement joins TRBV20-1 to TRBJ2-5, with D tentatively TRBD2 (6 bases). The V gene lost 2 bases and the J gene lost 5 bases, with 9 bases spanning the gap. The CDR3 is made up of 12 amino acids. Germline CDR1 and CDR2: DFQATT and SNEGSKA (reference sequence). The CDR3 DNA sequence: TGCAGTGCTAGAATCCGGGGGGAGACCCAGTACTTC. It specifies CSARIRGETQYF.

As for this clonotype: This could be a read error, since a much larger clone is one nucleotide away. V usage is TRBV29-1 and J usage is TRBJ2-7; TRBD1 aligns across 8 bases. The V gene's germline CDR1 is SQVTM and CDR2 ANQGSEA. The CDR3 runs to 15 residues. This CDR3 reads CSILARQGTGYEQYF. CDR3 sequence (DNA): TGCAGTATCCTGGCGAGACAGGGGACTGGCTACGAGCAGTACTTC.

The gene calls are TRBV20-1 and TRBJ2-3; 8 nucleotides align to TRBD2. CDR1 DFQATT and CDR2 SNEGSKA come from the germline V gene (reference sequence). The trim removed 4 bases at V and 2 bases at J, leaving 20 bases unmatched. The CDR3 covers 19 residues. CDR3: CSANLIRLASRGVTDTQYF. The CDR3 DNA reads TGCAGTGCTAACTTGATTCGACTAGCGTCCCGCGGGGTCACAGATACGCAGTATTTT.

The V and J genes are TRBV12-3 or TRBV12-4 and TRBJ1-2; D remains ambiguous. The V end was cut by 3 bases, the J end by 6 bases, with 14 bases between. The CDR3 covers 14 residues. The CDR3, as DNA: TGTGCCAGCAGTTTGGGATCCGGGAGCCATGGCTACACCTTC. Its translation: CASSLGSGSHGYTF.

The chain is built from TRBV20-1 and TRBJ1-5; 10 positions agree with TRBD1. Unmatched junction bases numbered 7, after V lost 3 bases and J lost 5 bases. The CDR3 covers 15 residues. Germline V gene data show CDR1 as DFQATT and CDR2 as SNEGSKA (reference sequence). This chain's CDR3 is CSARWGTGEDQPQHF. For the CDR3, the DNA is TGCAGTGCTAGGTGGGGGACAGGGGAAGATCAGCCCCAGCATTTT.

CDR3 amino acids: CASSLSEPETQYF. DNA for the CDR3: TGCGCCAGCAGCTTGTCAGAGCCGGAGACCCAGTACTTC. The chain joins TRBV5-1 to TRBJ2-7, with D unresolved. The last part of the DNA fits TRBJ2-5 better; the J call may be wrong. The CDR3 loop spans 13 amino acids. The germline V gene has CDR1 SGHRS and CDR2 YFSETQ.

The chain uses TRBV27 and TRBJ2-3, with a tentative D call TRBD2 (6 bases). The germline CDR1 and CDR2 sequences are MNHEY and SMNVEV (reference sequence). V was pared by 5 bases and J by 0 bases, with 9 bases between. This CDR3 contains 14 residues. The CDR3 region is CASSAGTSTDTQYF. As DNA, the CDR3 is TGTGCCAGCAGTGCTGGGACTAGCACAGATACGCAGTATTTT.

The table lists this clonotype with a few counts. V gene TRBV7-9 combines with J gene TRBJ2-1; tentatively, D is TRBD1 or TRBD2 (5 bases each). Trimming removed 4 bases from V and 5 bases from J, with 15 bases in between. The CDR3 sequence is 15 residues long. Germline V gene data show CDR1 as SEHNR and CDR2 as FQNEAQ (reference sequence). CDR3 bases: TGTGCCAGCAGCTCCAGAGGGGCAGGAAACAATGAGCAGTTCTTC. Its protein is CASSSRGAGNNEQFF. The full variable domain, with the rest looked up from reference TRBV7-9 and TRBJ2-1, is DTGVSQNPRHKITKRGQNVTFRCDPISEHNRLYWYRQTLGQGPEFLTYFQNEAQLEKSRLLSDRFSAERPKGSFSTLEIQRTEQGDSAMYLCASSSRGAGNNEQFFGPGTRLTVL.

This clonotype was observed a single time. The CDR3 sequence is CASSLPRQNTEAFF. The CDR3 DNA reads TGTGCCAGCAGTCTCCCTCGACAGAACACTGAAGCTTTCTTT. The V call is TRBV12-3 or TRBV12-4, the J call TRBJ1-1, with D unresolved. The CDR3 extends over 14 amino acids. V was cut by 5 bases and J by 1 base, with 11 bases left in between.

Remarks on this clonotype: An end of the junction does not agree with germline; a read error may underlie this. The chain employs TRBV7-9 and TRBJ2-1; TRBD2 matches 7 bases. CDR3 length equals 14 residues. Per the germline V gene, CDR1 is SEHNR and CDR2 is FQNEAQ (reference sequence). The CDR3 DNA is TGTGCCAGCAGCTCAAAGTGGGACTACAATAAGCAGTTCTTC. It yields the protein CASSSKWDYNKQFF.

The rearrangement joins TRBV7-8 to TRBJ2-1, with D hard to call. This CDR3 comprises 15 residues. Germline V gene lookup returns CDR1 SGHVS and CDR2 FQNEAQ. Trimming removed 3 bases at V and 4 bases at J, with 13 bases between. The CDR3 here is CASSFRIEAYNEQFF. The CDR3 bases are TGTGCCAGCAGCTTTAGGATAGAGGCGTACAATGAGCAGTTCTTC.

The J gene is TRBJ2-7, the V gene TRBV5-6, with D possibly TRBD1 on 7 matching bases. The CDR3 covers 15 residues. V shed 5 bases and J shed 1 base, with 16 bases lying between them. Germline lookup yields CDR1 SGHDT and CDR2 YYEEEE. The CDR3 DNA is TGTGCCAGCAGTGACCCGGCGGGACAGTCCTACGAGCAGTACTTC. Protein: CASSDPAGQSYEQYF.

V gene TRBV10-2 combines with J gene TRBJ2-7, with D perhaps matching TRBD2 (6 bases). The CDR3 sequence is 13 residues long. CDR1 is WSHSY and CDR2 is SAAADI in the germline V gene. V was pared by 6 bases and J by 2 bases, with 11 bases between. As DNA, the CDR3 is TGCGCCAGCAGGATCGGGAGCGCCTACGAGCAGTACTTC. This codes for CASRIGSAYEQYF.

This sequence joins TRBV24-1 and TRBJ2-1; no reliable D call. This CDR3 region has 15 residues. Trimming took off 4 bases at V and 3 bases at J, with 12 bases between the two ends. CDR1 is KGHDR, CDR2 SFDVKD, per germline. In nucleotides, the CDR3 is TGTGCCACCAGTGAACATGGACGAAACTACAATGAGCAGTTCTTC. Its translation is CATSEHGRNYNEQFF.